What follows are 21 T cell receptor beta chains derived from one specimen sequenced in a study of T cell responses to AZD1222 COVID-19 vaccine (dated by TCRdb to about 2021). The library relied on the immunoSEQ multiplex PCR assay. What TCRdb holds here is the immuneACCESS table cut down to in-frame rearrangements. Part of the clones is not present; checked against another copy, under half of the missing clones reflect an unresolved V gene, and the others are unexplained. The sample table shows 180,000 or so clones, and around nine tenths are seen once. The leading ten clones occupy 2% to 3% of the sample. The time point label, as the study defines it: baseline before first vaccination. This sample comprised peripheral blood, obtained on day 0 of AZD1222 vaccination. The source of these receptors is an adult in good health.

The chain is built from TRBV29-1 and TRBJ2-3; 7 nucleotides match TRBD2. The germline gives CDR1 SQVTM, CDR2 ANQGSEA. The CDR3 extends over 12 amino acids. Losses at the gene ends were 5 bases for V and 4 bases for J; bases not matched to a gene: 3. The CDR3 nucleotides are TGCAGCGTTCGGGCGGGGGCAGATACGCAGTATTTT. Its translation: CSVRAGADTQYF.

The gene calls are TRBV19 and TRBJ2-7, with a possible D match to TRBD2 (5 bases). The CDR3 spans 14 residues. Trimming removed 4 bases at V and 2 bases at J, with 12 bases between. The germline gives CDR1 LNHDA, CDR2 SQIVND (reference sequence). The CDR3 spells CASSTLDGTYEQYF. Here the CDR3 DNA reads TGTGCCAGTAGTACGCTGGACGGGACCTACGAGCAGTACTTC.

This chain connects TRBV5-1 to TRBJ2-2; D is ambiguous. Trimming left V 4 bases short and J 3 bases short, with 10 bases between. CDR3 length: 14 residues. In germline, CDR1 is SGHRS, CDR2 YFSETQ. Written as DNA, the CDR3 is TGCGCCAGCAGCGAACAGATGGACACCGGGGAGCTGTTTTTT. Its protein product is CASSEQMDTGELFF.

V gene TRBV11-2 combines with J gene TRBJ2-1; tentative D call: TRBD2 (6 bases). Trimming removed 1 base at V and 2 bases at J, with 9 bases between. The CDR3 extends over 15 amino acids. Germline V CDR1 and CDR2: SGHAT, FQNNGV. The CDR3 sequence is CASSLVSGPYNEQFF. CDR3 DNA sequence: TGTGCCAGCAGCTTAGTTAGCGGTCCCTACAATGAGCAGTTCTTC.

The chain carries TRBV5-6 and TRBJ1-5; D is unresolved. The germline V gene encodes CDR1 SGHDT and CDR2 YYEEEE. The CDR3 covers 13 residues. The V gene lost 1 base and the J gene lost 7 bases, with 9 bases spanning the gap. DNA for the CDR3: TGTGCCAGCAGCTTGTTCATGGGGCAGCCCCAGCATTTT. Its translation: CASSLFMGQPQHF.

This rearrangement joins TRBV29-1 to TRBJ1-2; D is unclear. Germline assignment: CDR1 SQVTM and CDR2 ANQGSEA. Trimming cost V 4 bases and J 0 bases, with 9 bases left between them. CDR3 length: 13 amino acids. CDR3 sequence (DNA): TGCAGCGTTGGCATGGTTACTAACTATGGCTACACCTTC. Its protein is CSVGMVTNYGYTF. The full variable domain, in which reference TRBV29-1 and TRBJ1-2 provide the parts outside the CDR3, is SAVISQKPSRDICQRGTSLTIQCQVDSQVTMMFWYRQQPGQSLTLIATANQGSEATYESGFVIDKFPISRPNLTFSTLTVSNMSPEDSSIYLCSVGMVTNYGYTFGSGTRLTVV.

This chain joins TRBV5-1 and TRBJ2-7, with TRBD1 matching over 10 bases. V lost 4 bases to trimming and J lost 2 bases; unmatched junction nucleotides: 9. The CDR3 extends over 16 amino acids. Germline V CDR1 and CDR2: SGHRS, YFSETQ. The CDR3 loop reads CASSPATGTGAYEQYF. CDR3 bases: TGCGCCAGCAGCCCGGCAACCGGGACAGGGGCCTACGAGCAGTACTTC.

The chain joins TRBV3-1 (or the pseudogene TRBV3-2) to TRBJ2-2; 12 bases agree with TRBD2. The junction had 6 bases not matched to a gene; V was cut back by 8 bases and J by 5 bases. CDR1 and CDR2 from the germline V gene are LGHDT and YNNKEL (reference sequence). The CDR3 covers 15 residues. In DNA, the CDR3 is TGTGCCAGCCTTCGGACTAGCGGGACGACCGGGGAGCTGTTTTTT. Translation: CASLRTSGTTGELFF.

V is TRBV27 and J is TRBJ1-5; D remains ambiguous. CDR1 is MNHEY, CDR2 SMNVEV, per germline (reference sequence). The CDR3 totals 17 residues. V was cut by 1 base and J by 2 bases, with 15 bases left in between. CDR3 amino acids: CASSLWPPGSGNQPQHF. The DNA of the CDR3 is TGTGCCAGCAGTTTATGGCCCCCCGGCTCGGGCAATCAGCCCCAGCATTTT.

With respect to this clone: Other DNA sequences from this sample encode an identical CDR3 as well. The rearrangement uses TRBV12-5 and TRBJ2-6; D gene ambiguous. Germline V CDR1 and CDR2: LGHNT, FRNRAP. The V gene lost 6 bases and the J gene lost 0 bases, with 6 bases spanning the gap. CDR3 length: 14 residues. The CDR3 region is CASGSGSGANVLTF. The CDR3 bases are TGTGCTAGTGGCTCCGGCTCTGGGGCCAACGTCCTGACTTTC.

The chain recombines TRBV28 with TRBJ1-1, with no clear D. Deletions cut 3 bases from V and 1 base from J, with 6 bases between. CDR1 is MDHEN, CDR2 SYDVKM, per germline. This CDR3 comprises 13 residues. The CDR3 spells CASSFDGNTEAFF. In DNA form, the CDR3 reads TGTGCCAGCAGTTTTGATGGGAACACTGAAGCTTTCTTT.

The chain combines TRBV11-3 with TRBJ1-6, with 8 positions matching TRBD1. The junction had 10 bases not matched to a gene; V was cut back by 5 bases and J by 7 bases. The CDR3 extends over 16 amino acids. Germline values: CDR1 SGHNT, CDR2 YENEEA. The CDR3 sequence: CASSPLDRGDNSPLHF. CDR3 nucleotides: TGTGCCAGCAGCCCTCTCGACAGGGGAGACAATTCACCCCTCCACTTT.

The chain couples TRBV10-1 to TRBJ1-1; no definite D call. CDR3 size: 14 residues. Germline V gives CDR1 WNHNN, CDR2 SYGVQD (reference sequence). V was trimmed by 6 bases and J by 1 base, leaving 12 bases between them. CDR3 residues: CASRRNMTNTEAFF. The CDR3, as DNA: TGCGCCAGCAGGCGGAACATGACGAACACTGAAGCTTTCTTT.

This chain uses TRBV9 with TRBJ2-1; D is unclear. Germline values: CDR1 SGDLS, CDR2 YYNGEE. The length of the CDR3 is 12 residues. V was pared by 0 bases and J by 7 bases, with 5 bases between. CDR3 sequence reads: CASSVATNEQFF. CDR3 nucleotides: TGTGCCAGCAGCGTAGCTACGAATGAGCAGTTCTTC.

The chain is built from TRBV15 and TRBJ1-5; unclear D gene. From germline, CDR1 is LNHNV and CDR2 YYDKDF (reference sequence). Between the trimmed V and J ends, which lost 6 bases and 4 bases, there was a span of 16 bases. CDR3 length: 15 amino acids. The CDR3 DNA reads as TGTGCCACCAGGCTTCCGGGTCTCGGGAATCAGCCCCAGCATTTT. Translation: CATRLPGLGNQPQHF.

CDR3 bases: TGTGCCAGCAGTGAATGGGGACAGGGAGGGACTGAAGCTTTCTTT. Residues: CASSEWGQGGTEAFF. This chain links TRBV25-1 with TRBJ1-1, with 9 bases lining up with TRBD1. Germline-derived CDR1 and CDR2 are MGHDK and SYGVNS. V lost 1 base and J lost 5; bases outside the gene matches: 5. The CDR3 extends over 15 amino acids.

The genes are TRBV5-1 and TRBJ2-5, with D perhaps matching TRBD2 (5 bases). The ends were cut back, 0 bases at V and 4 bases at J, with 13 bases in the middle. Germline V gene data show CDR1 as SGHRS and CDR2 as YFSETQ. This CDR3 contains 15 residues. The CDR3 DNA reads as TGCGCCAGCAGCTTGGGCGACGGCGGGCTAGAGACCCAGTACTTC. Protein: CASSLGDGGLETQYF.

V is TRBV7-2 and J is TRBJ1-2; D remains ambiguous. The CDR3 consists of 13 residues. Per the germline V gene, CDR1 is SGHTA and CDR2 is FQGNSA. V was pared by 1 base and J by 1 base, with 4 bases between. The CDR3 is CASSLVGNYGYTF. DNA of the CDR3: TGTGCCAGCAGCTTAGTGGGTAACTATGGCTACACCTTC.

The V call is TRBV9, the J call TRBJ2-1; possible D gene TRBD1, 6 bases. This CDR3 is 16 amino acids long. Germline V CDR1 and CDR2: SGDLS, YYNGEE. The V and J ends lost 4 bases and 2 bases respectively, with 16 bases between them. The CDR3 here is CASSLTGLGAYNEQFF. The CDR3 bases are TGTGCCAGCAGCTTAACAGGGTTGGGAGCCTACAATGAGCAGTTCTTC. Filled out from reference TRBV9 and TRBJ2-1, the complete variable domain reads DSGVTQTPKHLITATGQRVTLRCSPRSGDLSVYWYQQSLDQGLQFLIQYYNGEERAKGNILERFSAQQFPDLHSELNLSSLELGDSALYFCASSLTGLGAYNEQFFGPGTRLTVL.

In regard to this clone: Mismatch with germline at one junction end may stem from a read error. The CDR3 is CVSSLRTGGNYEQYF. The CDR3 nucleotides read TGTGTCAGCAGTCTCCGGACAGGGGGTAACTACGAGCAGTACTTC. The chain is built from TRBV27 and TRBJ2-7, with 10 nucleotides matching TRBD1. CDR3 length: 15 residues. Germline CDR1 is MNHEY and CDR2 is SMNVEV (reference sequence).

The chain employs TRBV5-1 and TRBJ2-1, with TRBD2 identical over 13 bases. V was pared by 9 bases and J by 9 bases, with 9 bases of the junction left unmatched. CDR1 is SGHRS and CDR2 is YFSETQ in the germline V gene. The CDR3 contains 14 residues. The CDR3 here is CATRTSGRATEQFF. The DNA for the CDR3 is TGCGCCACCCGAACTAGCGGGAGGGCCACTGAGCAGTTCTTC.